This is a list of T cell receptor beta chains from one sample in a study of OX40 agonist ivuxolimab in advanced cancers. Produced via immunoSEQ multiplex PCR; TCRdb's table is partial and in-frame only. The sample records 52,000 or so clones, around four fifths being singletons. The specimen comprised CD4+ or CD8+ T cells sorted from blood, sampled in a trial of the OX40 agonist ivuxolimab. The receptor set was obtained from an adult with an advanced solid tumor such as melanoma, head and neck, liver or kidney cancer. Each CDR3 is given with its conserved first and last residue. D genes are given only for firm matches.

D | J | V | CDR3
- | TRBJ1-6 | TRBV19 | CASSLQGSRNSPLHF
- | TRBJ2-3 | TRBV9 | CASSVGEGFYDTQYF
- | TRBJ2-1 | TRBV10-2 | CASSPNYNEQFF
- | TRBJ1-5 | TRBV4-2 | CASSQDLDQPQHF
- | TRBJ2-3 | TRBV9 | CASSVARSWPPSTDTQYF
TRBD1 | TRBJ2-1 | TRBV5-1 | CASSGTGGEQFF
- | TRBJ1-2 | TRBV7-2 | CASSSWPRRGFYGYTF
TRBD2 | TRBJ2-5 | TRBV19 | CASSDRGEQETQYF
- | TRBJ2-7 | TRBV18 | CASSSEALEQYF
- | TRBJ2-7 | TRBV6-6 | CASSYSKGFSYEQYF
- | TRBJ1-1 | TRBV27 | CASRPLYRTNTEAFF
TRBD2 | TRBJ2-4 | TRBV2 | CASRTSGEIQYF
- | TRBJ1-5 | TRBV6-1 | CASSVRGNQPQHF
- | TRBJ1-1 | TRBV5-1 | CASSTQGDTEAFF
- | TRBJ2-7 | TRBV5-6 | CASSIDRHYEQYF
TRBD1 | TRBJ2-7 | TRBV5-4 | CASSLVRDRGLYEQYF
TRBD2 | TRBJ2-7 | TRBV6-1 | CAALAGVYEQYF
TRBD1 | TRBJ1-1 | TRBV6-5 | CASSYTRQGLSFF
- | TRBJ1-4 | TRBV7-9 | CASSSPPKDEKLFF
- | TRBJ2-2 | TRBV5-1 | CASSLGVGELFF
- | TRBJ2-6 | TRBV30 | CAWSVSLAAGANVLTF
TRBD2 | TRBJ2-3 | TRBV7-9 | CASNLAETSTDTQYF
TRBD2 | TRBJ2-3 | TRBV6-1 | CASVAGGVTDTQYF
- | TRBJ2-7 | TRBV2 | CASSVEGLGEQYF
TRBD2 | TRBJ2-2 | TRBV5-5 | CASSLRTRGGELFF